The clone carrying this T cell receptor beta chain showed up just a few times. Its matching antigen is unknown. Arm-PCR of CDR3 regions and iRepertoire HTBI primers were used to build TCR beta libraries. Authors' processing steps: In the combined samples, 62 TRBV and 15 or so TRBJ segments were identified. One entry per CDR3 protein results from TCRdb running MiXCR on the multiplex PCR reads. TCRdb assigned the V and J calls; the authors' analysis was not used. The data hold roughly 300,000 distinct CDR3 sequences, with 22% observed a single time. Time point of the sample: persistent/refractory GD, antithyroid drugs over 5 years with positive TRAb. Researchers made the TCR library from RNA that was extracted from PBMCs. The source of the patients was an endocrinology department in Xi'an, China. The germline CDR1 and CDR2 sequences are MDHEN and SYDVKM. The trim removed 5 bases at V and 1 base at J, leaving 6 bases unmatched. This CDR3 has 16 residues.

This sample stems from a study of regulatory T cells in long-lasting Graves disease. About the research overall: By definition, persistent Graves' disease involved antithyroid drugs for over 5 years alongside positive TSH receptor antibodies.

Study-level points and caveats: Among persistent patients, a larger number of public clonotypes were shared (around 2,700) than among newly diagnosed patients (around 980).

The TCR was taken from a female donor with Graves disease. The sample was peripheral blood mononuclear cells (PBMCs), taken when the disease was refractory, from a patient treated with antithyroid drugs. The chain has TRBV28 and TRBJ1-4; TRBD1 aligns across 8 bases. The CDR3 sequence is CASSGQGGGTNEKLFF. CDR3 DNA sequence: TGTGCCAGCAGTGGACAGGGAGGTGGAACTAATGAAAAACTGTTTTTT. Based on the CDR3 plus reference TRBV28 and TRBJ1-4, the full variable domain is DVKVTQSSRYLVKRTGEKVFLECVQDMDHENMFWYRQDPGLGLRLIYFSYDVKMKEKGDIPEGYSVSREKKERFSLILESASTNQTSMYLCASSGQGGGTNEKLFFGSGTQLSVL.